Presented here are 17 T cell receptor beta chains from one specimen sequenced in a study of control samples from healthy donors and cancer patients. TCRdb keeps only in-frame clones here, not all; method: immunoSEQ multiplex PCR. Of about 120,000 clones listed, over 75% are singletons. Input material: blood. These TCRs come from a man aged 40-55 years in good health.

V and J are TRBV9 and TRBJ2-7; 12 bases match TRBD1. The V gene end was trimmed by 4 bases and the J gene end by 4 bases; junction bases not matched to a gene: 3. This CDR3 contains 14 residues. Germline-derived CDR1 and CDR2 are SGDLS and YYNGEE. CDR3 nucleotide sequence: TGTGCCAGCAGCACGGGACAGGGGGCGTACGAGCAGTACTTC. Protein sequence: CASSTGQGAYEQYF.

This sequence joins TRBV7-9 and TRBJ1-1; D remains ambiguous. V was clipped by 5 bases and J by 5 bases, with 12 bases between them. Germline V gene sequence: CDR1 SEHNR, CDR2 FQNEAQ (reference sequence). This CDR3 is built from 13 residues. The CDR3 nucleotides read TGTGCCAGCAGCCCTCTTTGGGATACTGAAGCTTTCTTT. This sequence encodes CASSPLWDTEAFF.

The CDR3 nucleotides are TGTGCCACCAGCAGAGGCCTGGGACAGGGAGAAGAGACCCAGTACTTC. Translating gives CATSRGLGQGEETQYF. This chain uses TRBV15 with TRBJ2-5, with TRBD1 matching over 9 bases. CDR3 length equals 16 residues. Germline trimming cut 1 base from V and 3 bases from J; bases unmatched to any gene: 6. CDR1 and CDR2 (germline): LNHNV, YYDKDF (reference sequence).

V is TRBV5-5 and J is TRBJ2-7; D unresolved. Germline-derived CDR1 and CDR2 are SGHKS and YYEKEE (reference sequence). This CDR3 is built from 14 residues. Trimming took 1 base from V and 5 from J, leaving 13 bases between them. The chain's CDR3 is CASSLSSGVHEQYF. The CDR3 DNA reads TGTGCCAGCAGCTTGAGTTCTGGGGTCCACGAGCAGTACTTC.

This sequence joins TRBV5-1 and TRBJ2-3; no clear D gene. Deletions cut 6 bases from V and 0 bases from J, with 11 bases between. The germline V gene encodes CDR1 SGHRS and CDR2 YFSETQ. This CDR3 has 14 amino acids. The CDR3 region is CASNRYYSTDTQYF. The CDR3 nucleotides read TGCGCCAGCAACCGGTACTATAGCACAGATACGCAGTATTTT.

The chain combines TRBV6-1 with TRBJ1-3; D is uncertain. Trimming took 0 bases from V and 2 from J, leaving 8 bases between them. This CDR3 is built from 15 residues. Germline CDR1 reads MNHNS; CDR2 reads SASEGT. This CDR3 reads CASSEAGGTGNTIYF. CDR3 coding DNA: TGTGCCAGCAGTGAAGCGGGTGGAACTGGAAACACCATATATTTT.

The J gene is TRBJ1-1, the V gene TRBV5-1; D unresolved. From germline, CDR1 is SGHRS and CDR2 YFSETQ. V was clipped by 4 bases and J by 1 base, with 20 bases between them. The CDR3 sequence is 17 residues long. This CDR3 reads CASSPGLLESWNTEAFF. CDR3 sequence (DNA): TGCGCCAGCAGCCCCGGACTCCTTGAGTCGTGGAACACTGAAGCTTTCTTT.

This rearrangement joins TRBV6-6 to TRBJ2-4; D unresolved. There are 12 residues in the CDR3. Trimming removed 0 bases at V and 6 bases at J, with 3 bases between. Looked up from germline, CDR1 is MNHNY and CDR2 is SVGAGI (reference sequence). The CDR3 nucleotides read TGTGCCAGCAGTTACTCATCAAACATTCAGTACTTC. Protein: CASSYSSNIQYF.

The gene calls are TRBV27 and TRBJ1-2, with D possibly matching TRBD1 (5 bases). The germline V gene encodes CDR1 MNHEY and CDR2 SMNVEV (reference sequence). The CDR3 is 14 amino acids. Trimming cost V 6 bases and J 3 bases, with 14 bases left between them. The CDR3 spells CASRLKTGYYGYTF. DNA for the CDR3: TGTGCCAGCAGGTTAAAAACAGGATACTATGGCTACACCTTC.

V usage is TRBV6-5 and J usage is TRBJ2-2, with a possible D match to TRBD2 (6 bases). The germline CDR1 and CDR2 sequences are MNHEY and SVGAGI. The CDR3 is 16 residues long. The ends were cut back, 2 bases at V and 4 bases at J, with 14 bases in the middle. Here the CDR3 reads CASSYRRARGTGELFF. CDR3 nucleotides: TGTGCCAGCAGTTACCGACGGGCGCGGGGCACCGGGGAGCTGTTTTTT.

V gene TRBV18 combines with J gene TRBJ2-7; the D gene is possibly TRBD1 (8 bases). The CDR3 consists of 15 residues. The germline gives CDR1 KGHSH, CDR2 LQKENI. Deletions cut 5 bases from V and 6 bases from J, with 20 bases between. This CDR3 is CASSIGQGGDGEQYF. The CDR3 DNA sequence: TGTGCCAGCTCAATTGGACAGGGAGGGGACGGCGAGCAGTACTTC.

The chain recombines TRBV19 with TRBJ1-2, with D perhaps TRBD1 (5 bases). Germline V gene lookup returns CDR1 LNHDA and CDR2 SQIVND (reference sequence). The V and J ends lost 7 bases and 4 bases respectively, with 13 bases between them. The length of the CDR3 is 13 residues. The CDR3 spells CASNQGGIYGYTF. The DNA of the CDR3 is TGTGCCAGTAACCAGGGTGGGATCTATGGCTACACCTTC.

This chain uses TRBV2 with TRBJ2-7; no reliable D call. CDR1 SNHLY and CDR2 FYNNEI come from the germline V gene. This CDR3 contains 12 residues. The V and J ends lost 5 bases and 0 bases respectively, with 5 bases between them. This chain's CDR3 is CASSPGSYEQYF. CDR3 DNA: TGTGCCAGCAGTCCAGGCTCCTACGAGCAGTACTTC.

V gene TRBV4-2 combines with J gene TRBJ1-1, with a tentative D call TRBD1 (5 bases). Trimming took off 5 bases at V and 2 bases at J, with 15 bases between the two ends. This CDR3 has 15 amino acids. Germline V gene sequence: CDR1 LGHNA, CDR2 YNFKEQ. The CDR3 DNA reads TGTGCCAGCAGCTTGGGGACTGAGGGAAACACTGAAGCTTTCTTT. This codes for CASSLGTEGNTEAFF.

The CDR3 DNA reads TGTGCCAGCAGCCCCCGGGCGGGGGGGGCAGGAGAGACCCAGTACTTC. Amino acid sequence: CASSPRAGGAGETQYF. The rearrangement links TRBV11-2 to TRBJ2-5, with 9 bases matching TRBD2. The CDR3 loop spans 16 amino acids. CDR1 is SGHAT and CDR2 is FQNNGV in the germline V gene. V shed 5 bases, J shed 4 bases, and the junction held 11 bases outside the gene matches.

This chain connects TRBV2 to TRBJ1-6, with unresolved D. The length of the CDR3 is 14 residues. Germline V CDR1 and CDR2: SNHLY, FYNNEI. Trimming took off 2 bases at V and 7 bases at J, with 9 bases between the two ends. As DNA, the CDR3 is TGTGCCAGCAGTGAACGTTTCGGGAATTCACCCCTCCACTTT. It translates to CASSERFGNSPLHF. The full variable domain, with the rest looked up from reference TRBV2 and TRBJ1-6, is EPEVTQTPSHQVTQMGQEVILRCVPISNHLYFYWYRQILGQKVEFLVSFYNNEISEKSEIFDDQFSVERPDGSNFTLKIRSTKLEDSAMYFCASSERFGNSPLHFGNGTRLTVT.

The CDR3 DNA reads as TGTGCCAGCAGCCCGACAGCGGCAGGGCGCATCCACGAGCAGTACTTC. Residues: CASSPTAAGRIHEQYF. The V and J genes are TRBV7-6 and TRBJ2-7; perhaps D is TRBD1 or TRBD2 (5 bases each). The CDR3 totals 16 residues. The V gene's germline CDR1 is SGHVS and CDR2 FNYEAQ. V lost 5 bases and J lost 5, with 22 bases in between.